This note documents a single T cell receptor (beta chain) sequence. Its antigen is as yet unknown. The source of the sample is a study of cytomegalovirus exposure and HLA in healthy donors. PCR used 60 Vbeta primers and 13 Jbeta primers. Profiling relied on immunoSEQ multiplex PCR, and the TCRdb table lists in-frame clones only, not all of them. Among about 98,000 clones listed, roughly 70% were seen once. This CDR3 has 13 amino acids. Per germline, CDR1 MDHEN and CDR2 SYDVKM. V was clipped by 5 bases and J by 7 bases; unmatched bases: 8. Study results and caveats: What was likely a sequencing artifact was a cluster of highly shared sequence variants.

The genes are TRBV28 and TRBJ2-7, with 7 positions matching TRBD2. This receptor was identified in a male donor in good health and CMV-seronegative. Sequencing was performed on PBMCs. CDR3 nucleotides: TGTGCCAGCAGTATTACAGCGGGGCGGGAGCAGTACTTC. Residues: CASSITAGREQYF.